Included here is one T cell receptor (beta chain) sequence, with context. The V end lost 1 base, the J end lost 4 bases, and 13 bases lay between the germline ends. Per the germline V gene, CDR1 is SGHTA and CDR2 is FQGNSA. This CDR3 spans 15 amino acids. The data belong to a study of shared clonotypes between healthy human individuals. Produced via immunoSEQ multiplex PCR; TCRdb's table is partial and in-frame only. The table shows some 470,000 clones, with 76% occurring only once. J is TRBJ1-1 and V is TRBV7-2; D perhaps matches TRBD1 (5 bases). The sequence derives from a woman in her 40s in good health. Some clones in this sample may be carry-over from other donors' samples. Sequencing input: PBMCs. In DNA form, the CDR3 reads TGTGCCAGCAGCTTAGTATCGGGGGGGTTCACTGAAGCTTTCTTT. As protein: CASSLVSGGFTEAFF.